The clone carrying this T cell receptor beta chain has a handful of counts. Antigen unknown. This entry is derived from a study of T-cell memory formation after mild COVID-19. TCRdb reprocessed the 5' RACE reads via MiXCR and lists one record per CDR3 protein. The table records hundreds of thousands of distinct CDR3 sequences, around 15% of them present only once. The V gene's germline CDR1 is SGHTA and CDR2 FQGNSA. The V gene lost 3 bases and the J gene lost 0 bases, with 12 bases spanning the gap. The CDR3 length is 16 residues. Study observations and caveats: SARS-CoV-2 specificity of second-wave clones peaking day 37 was unconfirmed. The CD4+ clones that contracted clustered mainly within CM and EM, and the CD8+ clones concentrated in EMRA.

J is TRBJ2-1 and V is TRBV7-2; no clear D. Input material: PBMCs or a T cell subset sorted from them (not recorded which). This receptor was identified in a man aged 18 to 29 who had mild COVID-19 (a few samples of this study predate the infection). Cell type and time point are not known. Here the CDR3 reads CASSLAPRPSYNEQFF. CDR3 nucleotides: TGTGCCAGCAGCTTGGCCCCACGGCCCTCCTACAATGAGCAGTTCTTC. Combining the CDR3 with reference TRBV7-2 and TRBJ2-1 gives the whole variable domain GAGVSQSPSNKVTEKGKDVELRCDPISGHTALYWYRQSLGQGLEFLIYFQGNSAPDKSGLPSDRFSAERTGGSVSTLTIQRTQQEDSAVYLCASSLAPRPSYNEQFFGPGTRLTVL.